This T cell receptor (beta chain) was sequenced for a study of T cells in Graves' hyperthyroidism and ophthalmopathy. The study's findings and limits: Most thyroid clonotypes expanded above 0.001 were also detected in blood.

This clonotype has ten or more counts. No antigen is known for it. TCR beta CDR3 region amplification was performed from RNA transcripts. First-round RT-PCR with HTBI primers amplified the TCR CDR3 region. Each CDR3 protein gets one entry after TCRdb re-called the multiplex PCR reads with MiXCR. The sample records around 290,000 distinct CDR3 sequences, about 14% being singletons. This sample holds PBMCs from 8 to 10 ml fresh peripheral blood. This TCR was recovered from a woman aged 30 to 39 with Graves' hyperthyroidism that later progressed to Graves' ophthalmopathy. Sequencing input: blood.

The CDR3 sequence is CASSPLTSDQETQYF. In DNA, the CDR3 is TGTGCCAGCAGTCCCCTGACTAGCGACCAAGAGACCCAGTACTTC. This chain joins TRBV28 and TRBJ2-5; 8 positions agree with TRBD2. Germline CDR1 MDHEN, CDR2 SYDVKM. The V segment lost 5 bases and the J segment 0 bases; nucleotides outside the gene matches: 5. The CDR3 spans 15 residues.